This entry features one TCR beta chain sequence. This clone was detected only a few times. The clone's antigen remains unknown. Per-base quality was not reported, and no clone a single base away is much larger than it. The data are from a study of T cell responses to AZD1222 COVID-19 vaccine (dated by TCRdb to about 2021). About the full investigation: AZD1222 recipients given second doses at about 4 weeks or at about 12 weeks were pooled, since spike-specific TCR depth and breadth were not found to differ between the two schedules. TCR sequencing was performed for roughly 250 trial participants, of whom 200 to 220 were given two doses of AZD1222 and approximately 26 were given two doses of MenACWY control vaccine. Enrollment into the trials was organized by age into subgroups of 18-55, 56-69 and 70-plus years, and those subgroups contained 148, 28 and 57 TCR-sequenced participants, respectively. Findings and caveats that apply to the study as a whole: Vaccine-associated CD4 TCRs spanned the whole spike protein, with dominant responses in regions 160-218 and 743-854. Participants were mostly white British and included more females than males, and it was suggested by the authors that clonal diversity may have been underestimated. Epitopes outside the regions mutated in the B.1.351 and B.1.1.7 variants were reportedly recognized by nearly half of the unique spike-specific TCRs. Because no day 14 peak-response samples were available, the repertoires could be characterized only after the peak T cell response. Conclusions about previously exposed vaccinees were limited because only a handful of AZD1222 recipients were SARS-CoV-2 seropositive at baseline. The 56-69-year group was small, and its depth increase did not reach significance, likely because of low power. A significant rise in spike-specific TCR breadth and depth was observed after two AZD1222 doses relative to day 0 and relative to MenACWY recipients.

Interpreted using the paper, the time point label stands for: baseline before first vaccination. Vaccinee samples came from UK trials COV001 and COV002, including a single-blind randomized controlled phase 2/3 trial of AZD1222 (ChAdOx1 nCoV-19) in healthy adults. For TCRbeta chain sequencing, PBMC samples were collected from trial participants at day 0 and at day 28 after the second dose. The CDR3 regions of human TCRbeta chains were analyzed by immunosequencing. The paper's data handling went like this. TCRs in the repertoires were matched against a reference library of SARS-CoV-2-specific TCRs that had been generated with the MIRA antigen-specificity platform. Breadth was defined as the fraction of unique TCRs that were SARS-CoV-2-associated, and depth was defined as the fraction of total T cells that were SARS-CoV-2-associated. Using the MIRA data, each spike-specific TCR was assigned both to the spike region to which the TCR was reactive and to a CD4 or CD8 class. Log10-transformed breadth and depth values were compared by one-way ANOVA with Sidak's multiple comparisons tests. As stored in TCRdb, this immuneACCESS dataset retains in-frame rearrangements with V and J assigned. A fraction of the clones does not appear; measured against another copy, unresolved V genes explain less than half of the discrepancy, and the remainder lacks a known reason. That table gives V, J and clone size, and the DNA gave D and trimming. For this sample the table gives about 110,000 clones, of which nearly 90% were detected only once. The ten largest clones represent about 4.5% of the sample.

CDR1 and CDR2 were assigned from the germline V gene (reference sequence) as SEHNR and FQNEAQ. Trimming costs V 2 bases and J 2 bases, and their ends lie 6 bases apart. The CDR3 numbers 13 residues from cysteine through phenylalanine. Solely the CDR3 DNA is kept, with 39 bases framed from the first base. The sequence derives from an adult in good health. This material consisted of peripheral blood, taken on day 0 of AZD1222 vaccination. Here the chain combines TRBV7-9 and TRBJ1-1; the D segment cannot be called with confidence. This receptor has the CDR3 CASSLYENTEAFF. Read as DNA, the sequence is TGTGCCAGCAGCTTATACGAAAACACTGAAGCTTTCTTT.